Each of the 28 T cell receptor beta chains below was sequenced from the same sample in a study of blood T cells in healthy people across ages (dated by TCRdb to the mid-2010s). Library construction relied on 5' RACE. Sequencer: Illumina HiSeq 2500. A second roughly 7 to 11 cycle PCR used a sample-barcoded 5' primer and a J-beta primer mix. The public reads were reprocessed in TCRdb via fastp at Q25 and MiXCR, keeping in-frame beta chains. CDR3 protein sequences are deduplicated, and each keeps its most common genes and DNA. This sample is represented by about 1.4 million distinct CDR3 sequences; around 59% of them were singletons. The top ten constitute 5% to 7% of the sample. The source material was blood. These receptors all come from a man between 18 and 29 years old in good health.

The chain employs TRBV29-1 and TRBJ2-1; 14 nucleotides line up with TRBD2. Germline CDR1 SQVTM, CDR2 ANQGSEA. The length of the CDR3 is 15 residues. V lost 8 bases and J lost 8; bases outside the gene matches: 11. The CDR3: CSSEGGLAGGDEQFF. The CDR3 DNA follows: TGCAGCTCAGAAGGTGGACTAGCGGGAGGCGATGAGCAGTTCTTC.

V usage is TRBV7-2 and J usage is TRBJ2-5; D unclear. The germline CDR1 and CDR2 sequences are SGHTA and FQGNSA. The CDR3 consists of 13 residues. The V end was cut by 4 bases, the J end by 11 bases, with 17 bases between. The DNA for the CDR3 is TGTGCCAGCAGCTATGAGGCTTTTTACAAGCAGTACTTC. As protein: CASSYEAFYKQYF.

CDR3 coding DNA: TGTGCCACCAGTGATCCCGAAGGACCAGGAGTTAAAGAGCAGTTCTTC. The encoded protein is CATSDPEGPGVKEQFF. The J gene is TRBJ2-1, the V gene TRBV24-1; D is unclear. This CDR3 region has 16 residues. V was shortened by 3 bases and J by 10 bases, with 21 bases between the two germline ends. Germline V CDR1 and CDR2: KGHDR, SFDVKD.

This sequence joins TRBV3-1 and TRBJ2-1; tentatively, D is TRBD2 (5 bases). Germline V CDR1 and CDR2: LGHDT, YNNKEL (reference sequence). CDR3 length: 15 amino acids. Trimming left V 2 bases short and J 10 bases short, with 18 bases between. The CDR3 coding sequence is TGTGCCAGCAGCCAACACGGACTCGCCCCTCACGAGCAGTTCTTC. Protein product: CASSQHGLAPHEQFF.

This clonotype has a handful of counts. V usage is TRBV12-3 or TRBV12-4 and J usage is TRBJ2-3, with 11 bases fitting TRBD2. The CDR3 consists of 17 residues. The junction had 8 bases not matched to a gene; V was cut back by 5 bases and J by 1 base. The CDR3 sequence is CASSPAGLAEGTDTQYF. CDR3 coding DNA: TGTGCCAGCAGTCCCGCGGGACTAGCGGAGGGCACAGATACGCAGTATTTT.

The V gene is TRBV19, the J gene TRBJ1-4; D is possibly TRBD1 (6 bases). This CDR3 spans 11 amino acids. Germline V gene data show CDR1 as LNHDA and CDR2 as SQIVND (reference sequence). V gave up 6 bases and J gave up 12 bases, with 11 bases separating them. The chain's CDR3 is CASSGGPQLFF. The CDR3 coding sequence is TGTGCCAGTAGCGGGGGGCCCCAACTGTTTTTT.

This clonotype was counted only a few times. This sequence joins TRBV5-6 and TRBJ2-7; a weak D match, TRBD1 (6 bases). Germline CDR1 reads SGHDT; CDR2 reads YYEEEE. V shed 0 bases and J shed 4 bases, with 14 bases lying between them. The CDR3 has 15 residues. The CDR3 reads CASSLEGGVEYEQYF. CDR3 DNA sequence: TGTGCCAGCAGCTTGGAAGGGGGAGTGGAGTACGAGCAGTACTTC.

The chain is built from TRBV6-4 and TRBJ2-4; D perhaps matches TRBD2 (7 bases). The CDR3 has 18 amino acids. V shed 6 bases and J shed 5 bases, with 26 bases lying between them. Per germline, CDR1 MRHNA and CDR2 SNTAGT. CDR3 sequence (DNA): TGTGCCAGCAGCCGAAACCCGGTGGGGGCGGGAGAGCAAAACATTCAGTACTTC. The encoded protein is CASSRNPVGAGEQNIQYF.

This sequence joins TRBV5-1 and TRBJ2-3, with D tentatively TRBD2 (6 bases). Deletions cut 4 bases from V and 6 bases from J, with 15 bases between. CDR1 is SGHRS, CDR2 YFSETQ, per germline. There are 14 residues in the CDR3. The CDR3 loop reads CASSGGGTPDTQYF. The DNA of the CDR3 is TGCGCCAGCAGCGGGGGTGGGACTCCTGATACGCAGTATTTT.

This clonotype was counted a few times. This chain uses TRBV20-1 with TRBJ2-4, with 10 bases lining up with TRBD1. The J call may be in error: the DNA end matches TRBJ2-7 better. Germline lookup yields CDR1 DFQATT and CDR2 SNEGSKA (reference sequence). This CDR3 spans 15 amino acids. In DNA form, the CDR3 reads TGCAGTGCTAGATCCCCGACAGGGGGCGCGTACGAGCAGTACTTC. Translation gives CSARSPTGGAYEQYF.

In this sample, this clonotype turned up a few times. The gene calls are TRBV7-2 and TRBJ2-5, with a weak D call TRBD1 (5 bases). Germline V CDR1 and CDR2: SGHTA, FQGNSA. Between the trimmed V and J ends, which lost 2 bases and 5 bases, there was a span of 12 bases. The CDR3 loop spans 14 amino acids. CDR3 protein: CASSLSPRGETQYF. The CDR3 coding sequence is TGTGCCAGCAGCTTAAGTCCTAGGGGTGAGACCCAGTACTTC.

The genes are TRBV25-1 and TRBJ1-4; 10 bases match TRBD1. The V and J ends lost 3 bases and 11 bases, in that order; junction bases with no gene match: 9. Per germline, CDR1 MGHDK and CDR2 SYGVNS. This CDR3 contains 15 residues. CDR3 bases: TGTGCCAGCAGTGACGTCCGGGACAGGGGAGAGAAACTGTTTTTT. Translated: CASSDVRDRGEKLFF. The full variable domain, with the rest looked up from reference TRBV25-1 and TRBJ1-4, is EADIYQTPRYLVIGTGKKITLECSQTMGHDKMYWYQQDPGMELHLIHYSYGVNSTEKGDLSSESTVSRIRTEHFPLTLESARPSHTSQYLCASSDVRDRGEKLFFGSGTQLSVL.

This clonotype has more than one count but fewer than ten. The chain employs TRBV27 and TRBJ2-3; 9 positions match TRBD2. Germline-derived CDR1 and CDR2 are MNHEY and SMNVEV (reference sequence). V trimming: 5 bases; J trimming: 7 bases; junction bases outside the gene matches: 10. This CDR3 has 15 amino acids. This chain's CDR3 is CASSKGRGGPNTQYF. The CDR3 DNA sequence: TGTGCCAGCAGTAAGGGGCGGGGGGGCCCGAATACGCAGTATTTT.

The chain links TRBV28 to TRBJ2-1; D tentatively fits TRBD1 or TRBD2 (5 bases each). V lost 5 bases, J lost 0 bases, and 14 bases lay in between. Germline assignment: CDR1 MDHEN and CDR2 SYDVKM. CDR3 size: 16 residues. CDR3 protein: CASSTRRDGSYNEQFF. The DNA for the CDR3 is TGTGCCAGCAGTACGCGCAGGGACGGCTCCTACAATGAGCAGTTCTTC.

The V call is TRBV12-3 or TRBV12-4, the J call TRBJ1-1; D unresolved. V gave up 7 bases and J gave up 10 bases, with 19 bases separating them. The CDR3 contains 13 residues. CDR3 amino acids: CASTRLYNAGAFF. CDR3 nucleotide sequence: TGTGCCAGCACCCGGTTATATAATGCGGGAGCTTTCTTT.

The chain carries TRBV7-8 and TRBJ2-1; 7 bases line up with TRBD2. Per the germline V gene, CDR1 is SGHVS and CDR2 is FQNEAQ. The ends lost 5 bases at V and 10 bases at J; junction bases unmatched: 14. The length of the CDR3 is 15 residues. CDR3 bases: TGTGCCAGCAGCCCACCAGCGGGACCCCAGAGGGAGCAGTTCTTC. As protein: CASSPPAGPQREQFF.

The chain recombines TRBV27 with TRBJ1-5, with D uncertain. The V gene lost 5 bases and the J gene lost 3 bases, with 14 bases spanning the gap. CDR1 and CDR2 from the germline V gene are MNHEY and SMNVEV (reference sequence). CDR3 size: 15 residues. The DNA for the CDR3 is TGTGCCAGCAGTCCCAGGACGGCTTACAATCAGCCCCAGCATTTT. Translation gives CASSPRTAYNQPQHF.

The CDR3 DNA sequence: TGTGCCAGCAGCTTAGGGGACAGGGAAGAGACCCAGTTCTTC. Translation gives CASSLGDREETQFF. The rearrangement joins TRBV11-2 to TRBJ2-1, with 9 positions matching TRBD1. The germline gives CDR1 SGHAT, CDR2 FQNNGV. CDR3 length: 14 residues. Trimming took 1 base from V and 13 from J; bases not matched to a gene: 8.

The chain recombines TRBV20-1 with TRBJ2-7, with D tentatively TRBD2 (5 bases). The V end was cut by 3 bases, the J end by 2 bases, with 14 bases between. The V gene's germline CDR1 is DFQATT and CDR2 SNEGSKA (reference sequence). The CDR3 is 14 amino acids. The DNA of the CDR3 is TGCAGTGCTAGGGGTCGGGGAAGCCCCTACGAGCAGTACTTC. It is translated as CSARGRGSPYEQYF.

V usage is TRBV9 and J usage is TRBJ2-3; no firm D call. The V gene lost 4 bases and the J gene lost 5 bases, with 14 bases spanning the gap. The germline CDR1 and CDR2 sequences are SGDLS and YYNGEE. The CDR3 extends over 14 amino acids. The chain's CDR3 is CASSSERPVDTQYF. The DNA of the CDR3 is TGTGCCAGCAGCTCAGAGAGGCCGGTAGATACGCAGTATTTT.

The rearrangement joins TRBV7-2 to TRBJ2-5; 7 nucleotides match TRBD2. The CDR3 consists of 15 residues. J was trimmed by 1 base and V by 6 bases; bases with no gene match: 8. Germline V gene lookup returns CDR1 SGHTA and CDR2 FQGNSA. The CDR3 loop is CASSRASGSQETQYF. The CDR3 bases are TGTGCCAGCAGTAGGGCTAGCGGCTCCCAAGAGACCCAGTACTTC. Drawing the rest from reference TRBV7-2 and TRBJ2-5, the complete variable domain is GAGVSQSPSNKVTEKGKDVELRCDPISGHTALYWYRQSLGQGLEFLIYFQGNSAPDKSGLPSDRFSAERTGGSVSTLTIQRTQQEDSAVYLCASSRASGSQETQYFGPGTRLLVL.

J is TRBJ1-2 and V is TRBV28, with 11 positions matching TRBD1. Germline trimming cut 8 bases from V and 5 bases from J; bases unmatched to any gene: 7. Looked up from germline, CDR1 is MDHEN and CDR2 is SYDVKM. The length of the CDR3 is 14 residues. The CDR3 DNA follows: TGTGCCAGCCAAAGGACAGGGGGCAATTATGGCTACACCTTC. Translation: CASQRTGGNYGYTF.

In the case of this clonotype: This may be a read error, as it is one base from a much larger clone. CDR3 nucleotides: TGTGCCAGCAGTGAAGCGGGTGTTCTAGCGGGCGACAATGAGCAGTACTTC. As protein: CASSEAGVLAGDNEQYF. The rearrangement uses TRBV2 and TRBJ2-1; 8 bases fit TRBD2. The DNA end lines up better with TRBJ2-7; the J call may be wrong. The length of the CDR3 is 17 residues. The germline gives CDR1 SNHLY, CDR2 FYNNEI.

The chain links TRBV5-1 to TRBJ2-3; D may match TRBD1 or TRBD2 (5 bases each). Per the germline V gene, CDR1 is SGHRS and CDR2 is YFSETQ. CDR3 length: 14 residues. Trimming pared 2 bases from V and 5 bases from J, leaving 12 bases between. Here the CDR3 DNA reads TGCGCCAGCAGCTTTGAGGGACCTCAAGATACGCAGTATTTT. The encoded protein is CASSFEGPQDTQYF.

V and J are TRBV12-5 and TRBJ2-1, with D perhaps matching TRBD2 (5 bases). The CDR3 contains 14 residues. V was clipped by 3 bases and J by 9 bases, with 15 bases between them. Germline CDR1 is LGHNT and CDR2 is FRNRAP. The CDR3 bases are TGTGCTAGTGGTTTAGGGCTAGCCGAGGCTGAGCAGTTCTTC. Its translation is CASGLGLAEAEQFF.

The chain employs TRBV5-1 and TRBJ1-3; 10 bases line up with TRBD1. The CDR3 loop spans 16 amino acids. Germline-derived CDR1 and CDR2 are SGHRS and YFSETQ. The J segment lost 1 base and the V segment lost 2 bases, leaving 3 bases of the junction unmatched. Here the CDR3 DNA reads TGCGCCAGCAGCTTAGCGGGACAGGGGTCTGGAAACACCATATATTTT. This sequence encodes CASSLAGQGSGNTIYF.

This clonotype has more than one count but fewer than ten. This CDR3 is CASSLIYNEQFF. The CDR3 DNA reads as TGTGCCAGCAGCCTCATTTACAATGAGCAGTTCTTC. The gene calls are TRBV7-9 and TRBJ2-1; D is ambiguous. The CDR3 totals 12 residues. Germline V gives CDR1 SEHNR, CDR2 FQNEAQ (reference sequence). The V end was cut by 5 bases, the J end by 4 bases, with 6 bases between.

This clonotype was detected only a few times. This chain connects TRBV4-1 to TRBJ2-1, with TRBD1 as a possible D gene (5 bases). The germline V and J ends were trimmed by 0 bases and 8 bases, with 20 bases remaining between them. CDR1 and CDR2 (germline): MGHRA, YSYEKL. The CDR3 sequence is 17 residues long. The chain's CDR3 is CASSQDMGRNGMDEQFF. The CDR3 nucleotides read TGCGCCAGCAGCCAAGATATGGGGCGGAACGGAATGGATGAGCAGTTCTTC.